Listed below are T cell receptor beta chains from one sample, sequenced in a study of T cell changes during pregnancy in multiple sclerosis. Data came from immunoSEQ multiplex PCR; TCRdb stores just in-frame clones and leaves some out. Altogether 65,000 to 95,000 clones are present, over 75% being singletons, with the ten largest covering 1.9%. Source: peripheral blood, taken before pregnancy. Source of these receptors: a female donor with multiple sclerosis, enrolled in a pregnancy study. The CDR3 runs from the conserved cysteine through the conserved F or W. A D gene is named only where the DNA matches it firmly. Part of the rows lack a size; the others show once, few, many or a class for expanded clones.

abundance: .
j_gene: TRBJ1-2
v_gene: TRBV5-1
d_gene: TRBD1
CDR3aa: CASSSQGAIYGYTF
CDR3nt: TGCGCCAGCAGCTCACAGGGGGCGATATATGGCTACACCTTC

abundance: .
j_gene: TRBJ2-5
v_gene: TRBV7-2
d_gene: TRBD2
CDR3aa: CASTRGGGAETQYF
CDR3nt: TGTGCCAGCACCCGGGGCGGGGGGGCGGAGACCCAGTACTTC

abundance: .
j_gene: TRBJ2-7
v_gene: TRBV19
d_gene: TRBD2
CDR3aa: CASKAWGGYEQYF
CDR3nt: TGTGCCAGTAAAGCCTGGGGAGGGTACGAGCAGTACTTC

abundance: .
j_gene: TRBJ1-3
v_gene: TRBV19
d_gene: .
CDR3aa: CASTRAHLTGLSGNTIYF
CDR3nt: TGTGCCAGTACTCGGGCCCACCTGACAGGCCTCTCTGGAAACACCATATATTTT

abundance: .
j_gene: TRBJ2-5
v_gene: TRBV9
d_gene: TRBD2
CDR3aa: CASSFSGTSAQQETQYF
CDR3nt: TGTGCCAGCAGTTTTTCCGGGACTAGCGCCCAACAAGAGACCCAGTACTTC

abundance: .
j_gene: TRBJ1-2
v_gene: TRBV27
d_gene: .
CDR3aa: CASSLGAGGIYGYTF
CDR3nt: TGTGCCAGCAGTTTAGGGGCTGGGGGGATCTATGGCTACACCTTC

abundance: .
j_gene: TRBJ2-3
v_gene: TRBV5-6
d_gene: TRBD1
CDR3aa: CASSGGQGTDTQYF
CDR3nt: TGTGCCAGCAGTGGGGGACAGGGAACAGATACGCAGTATTTT

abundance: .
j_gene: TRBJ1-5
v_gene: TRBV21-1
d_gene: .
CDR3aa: CASSKDGGNQPQHF
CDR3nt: TGTGCCAGCAGCAAAGACGGAGGCAATCAGCCCCAGCATTTT

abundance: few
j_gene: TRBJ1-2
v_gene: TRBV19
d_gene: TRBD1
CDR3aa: CASSSASRGRIYGYTF
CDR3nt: TGTGCCAGTAGTTCAGCCTCCAGGGGGCGAATCTATGGCTACACCTTC

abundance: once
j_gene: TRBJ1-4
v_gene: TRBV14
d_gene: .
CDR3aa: CASSQELSGEKLFF
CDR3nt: TGTGCCAGCAGCCAGGAACTATCGGGTGAAAAACTGTTTTTT

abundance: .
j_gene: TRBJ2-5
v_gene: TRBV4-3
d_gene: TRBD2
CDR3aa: CASSPASSGGDETQYF
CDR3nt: TGCGCCAGCAGCCCTGCATCTAGCGGGGGGGATGAGACCCAGTACTTC

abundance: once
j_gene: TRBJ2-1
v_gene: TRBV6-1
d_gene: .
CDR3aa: CASNSREVNEQFF
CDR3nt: TGTGCCAGCAACAGCAGGGAGGTAAATGAGCAGTTCTTC

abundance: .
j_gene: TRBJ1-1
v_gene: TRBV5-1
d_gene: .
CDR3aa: CASSLRPRDTEAFF
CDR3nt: TGCGCCAGCAGCCTGAGGCCCAGGGACACTGAAGCTTTCTTT

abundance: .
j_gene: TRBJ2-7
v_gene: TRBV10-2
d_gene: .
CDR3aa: CASSLARAREQYF
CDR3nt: TGCGCCAGCAGCTTGGCGAGGGCGCGGGAGCAGTACTTC

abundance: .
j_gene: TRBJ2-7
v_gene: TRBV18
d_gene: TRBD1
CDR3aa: CASSMTGKGEQYF
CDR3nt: TGTGCCAGCTCGATGACAGGGAAAGGCGAGCAGTACTTC

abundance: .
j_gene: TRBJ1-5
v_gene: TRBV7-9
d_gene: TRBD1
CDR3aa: CASSSTGSKEPQHF
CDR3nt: TGTGCCAGCAGCTCGACAGGGTCCAAGGAGCCCCAGCATTTT

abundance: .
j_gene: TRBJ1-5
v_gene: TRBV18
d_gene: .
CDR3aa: CASSPGDQPQHF
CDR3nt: TGTGCCAGCTCCCCCGGGGATCAGCCCCAGCATTTT

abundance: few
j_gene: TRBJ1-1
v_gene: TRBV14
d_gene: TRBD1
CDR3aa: CASSQLDRENTEAFF
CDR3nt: TGTGCCAGCAGCCAACTCGACAGGGAGAACACTGAAGCTTTCTTT

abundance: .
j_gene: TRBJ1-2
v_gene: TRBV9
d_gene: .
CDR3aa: CASSVGWGREDYGYTF
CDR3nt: TGTGCCAGCAGCGTAGGTTGGGGCAGGGAGGACTATGGCTACACCTTC

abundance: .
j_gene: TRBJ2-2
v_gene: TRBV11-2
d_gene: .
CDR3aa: CASSLADIINTGELFF
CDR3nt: TGTGCCAGCAGCTTAGCGGACATAATAAACACCGGGGAGCTGTTTTTT

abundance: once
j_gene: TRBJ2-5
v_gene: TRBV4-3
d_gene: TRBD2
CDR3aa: CASSHDLSGGKTQYF
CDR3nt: TGCGCCAGCAGCCACGACCTTAGCGGGGGAAAGACCCAGTACTTC

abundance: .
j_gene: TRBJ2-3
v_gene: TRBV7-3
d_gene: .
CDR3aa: CASSLMASPADTQYF
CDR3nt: TGTGCCAGCAGCTTAATGGCCTCCCCCGCAGATACGCAGTATTTT

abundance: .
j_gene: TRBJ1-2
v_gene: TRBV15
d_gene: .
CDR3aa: CATSIGVDGYTF
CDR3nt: TGTGCCACCAGCATAGGAGTGGATGGCTACACCTTC

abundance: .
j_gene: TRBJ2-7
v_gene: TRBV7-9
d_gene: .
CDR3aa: CASSQGVFKEQYF
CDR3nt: TGTGCCAGCAGCCAGGGTGTCTTTAAAGAGCAGTACTTC

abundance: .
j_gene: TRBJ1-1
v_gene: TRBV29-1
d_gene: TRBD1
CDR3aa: CSVAHRGAVAFF
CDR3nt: TGCAGCGTTGCCCACAGGGGGGCCGTCGCTTTCTTT

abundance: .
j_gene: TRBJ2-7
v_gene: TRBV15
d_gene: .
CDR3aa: CATSRDRSYEQYF
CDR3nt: TGTGCCACCAGCAGAGATCGGAGCTACGAGCAGTACTTC

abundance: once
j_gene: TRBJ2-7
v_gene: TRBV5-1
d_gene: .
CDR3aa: CASSLRGIYEQYF
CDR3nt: TGCGCCAGCAGCTTGCGGGGGATCTACGAGCAGTACTTC

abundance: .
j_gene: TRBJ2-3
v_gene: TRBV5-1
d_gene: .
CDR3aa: CASSLGSGEDTQYF
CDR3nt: TGCGCCAGCAGCTTGGGGTCGGGGGAAGATACGCAGTATTTT

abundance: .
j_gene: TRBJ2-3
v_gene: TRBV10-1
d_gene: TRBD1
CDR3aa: CASSGTGSGDTQYF
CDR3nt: TGCGCCAGCAGTGGGACAGGGTCGGGGGATACGCAGTATTTT

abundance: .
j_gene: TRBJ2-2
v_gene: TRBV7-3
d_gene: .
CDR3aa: CASSSGGPVGELFF
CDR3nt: TGTGCCAGCAGTTCAGGGGGGCCGGTTGGGGAGCTGTTTTTT

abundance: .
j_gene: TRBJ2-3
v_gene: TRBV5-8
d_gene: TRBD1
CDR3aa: CASSPDRGLVFDTQYF
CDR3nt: TGTGCCAGCAGCCCTGACAGGGGGCTGGTTTTTGATACGCAGTATTTT

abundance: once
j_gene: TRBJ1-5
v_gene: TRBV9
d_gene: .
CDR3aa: CASSVGRGFKRGNQPQHF
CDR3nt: TGTGCCAGCAGCGTAGGTCGAGGGTTTAAGCGTGGCAATCAGCCCCAGCATTTT

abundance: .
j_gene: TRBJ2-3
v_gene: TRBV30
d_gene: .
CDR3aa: CAWSLGPRAGTDTQYF
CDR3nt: TGTGCCTGGAGTCTTGGGCCTAGAGCGGGCACAGATACGCAGTATTTT

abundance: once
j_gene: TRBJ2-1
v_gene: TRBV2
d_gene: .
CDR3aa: CASRDKASYNEQFF
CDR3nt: TGTGCCAGCAGGGACAAAGCCTCCTACAATGAGCAGTTCTTC

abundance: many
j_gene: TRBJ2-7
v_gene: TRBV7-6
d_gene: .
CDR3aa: CASSHGLNEQYF
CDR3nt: TGTGCCAGCAGCCATGGGCTCAACGAGCAGTACTTC

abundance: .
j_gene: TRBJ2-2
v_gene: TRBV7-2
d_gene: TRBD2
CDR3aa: CASSSRPGLAGGTGELFF
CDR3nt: TGTGCCAGCAGCTCACGCCCGGGACTAGCGGGGGGCACCGGGGAGCTGTTTTTT

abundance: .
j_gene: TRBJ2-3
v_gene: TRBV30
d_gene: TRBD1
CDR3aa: CAWAEGQGADTQYF
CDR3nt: TGTGCCTGGGCAGAAGGACAGGGCGCAGATACGCAGTATTTT

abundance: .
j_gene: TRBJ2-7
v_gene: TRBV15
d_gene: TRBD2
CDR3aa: CATSPGLAGFYEQYF
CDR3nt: TGTGCCACCAGCCCGGGGCTAGCGGGTTTCTACGAGCAGTACTTC

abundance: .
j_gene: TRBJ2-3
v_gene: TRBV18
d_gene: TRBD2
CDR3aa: CASSPMSLSGATDTQYF
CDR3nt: TGTGCCAGCTCACCAATGTCCCTTAGCGGGGCCACAGATACGCAGTATTTT

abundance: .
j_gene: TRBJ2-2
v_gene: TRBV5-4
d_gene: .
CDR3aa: CASSPGRPNTGELFF
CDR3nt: TGTGCCAGCAGCCCGGGGAGACCGAACACCGGGGAGCTGTTTTTT

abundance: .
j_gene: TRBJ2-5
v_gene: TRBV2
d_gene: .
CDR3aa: CASSPGSDRYQETQYF
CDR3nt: TGTGCCAGCAGTCCCGGATCCGACAGGTACCAAGAGACCCAGTACTTC

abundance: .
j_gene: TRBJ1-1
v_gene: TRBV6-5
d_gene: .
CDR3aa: CASSYAWNTEAFF
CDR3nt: TGTGCCAGCAGTTACGCGTGGAACACTGAAGCTTTCTTT

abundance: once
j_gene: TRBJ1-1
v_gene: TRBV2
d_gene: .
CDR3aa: CASSGGAGTEAFF
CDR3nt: TGTGCCAGCTCCGGGGGGGCCGGCACTGAAGCTTTCTTT

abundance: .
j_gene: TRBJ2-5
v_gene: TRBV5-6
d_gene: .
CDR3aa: CASSLRPGGIPETQYF
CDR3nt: TGTGCCAGCAGCTTGCGTCCAGGGGGGATCCCAGAGACCCAGTACTTC

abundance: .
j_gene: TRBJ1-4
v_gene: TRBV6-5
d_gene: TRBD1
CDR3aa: CASSYSGGAGLFF
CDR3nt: TGTGCCAGCAGTTACTCAGGGGGCGCAGGGCTGTTTTTT

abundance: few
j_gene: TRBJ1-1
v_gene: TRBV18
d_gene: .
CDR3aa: CASSPQGTNTEAFF
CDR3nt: TGTGCCAGCTCACCACAGGGGACTAACACTGAAGCTTTCTTT

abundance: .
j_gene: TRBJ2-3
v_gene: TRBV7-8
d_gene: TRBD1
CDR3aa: CASSLAPGQGADTQYF
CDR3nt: TGTGCCAGCAGCTTAGCACCGGGACAGGGGGCAGATACGCAGTATTTT